This entry lists 23 T cell receptor beta chains sequenced from one sample in a study of T cells in Graves' hyperthyroidism and ophthalmopathy. Amplification targeted TCR beta CDR3 regions from RNA transcripts. The TCR CDR3 was amplified in a first-round RT-PCR using the HTBI primer set. TCRdb passed the multiplex PCR reads through MiXCR, listing each CDR3 protein once. The sample records approximately 600,000 distinct CDR3 sequences, roughly 14% being singletons. The source material was blood. Source of these receptors: a woman aged 40 to 50 with Graves' ophthalmopathy.

At least ten counts were recorded for this clonotype. CDR3: CASSTPLRDLGEQYF. The CDR3 DNA follows: TGTGCCAGCAGTACACCCCTGAGGGACCTCGGCGAGCAGTACTTC. V usage is TRBV6-2 or TRBV6-3 and J usage is TRBJ2-7; perhaps D is TRBD1 or TRBD2 (5 bases each). The CDR3 spans 15 residues. CDR1 is MNHEY, CDR2 SVGEGT, per germline. The germline V and J ends were trimmed by 5 bases and 6 bases, with 20 bases remaining between them.

This clonotype was recorded at least ten times. The chain uses TRBV20-1 and TRBJ1-2; 8 bases map to TRBD1. V lost 3 bases and J lost 2; bases outside the gene matches: 5. Germline V gene sequence: CDR1 DFQATT, CDR2 SNEGSKA (reference sequence). The CDR3 extends over 14 amino acids. CDR3 amino acids: CSARRTGRNYGYTF. As DNA, the CDR3 is TGCAGTGCTAGGCGGACAGGGAGAAACTATGGCTACACCTTC.

This clonotype appeared many times. This rearrangement joins TRBV5-1 to TRBJ2-7, with TRBD2 matching over 7 bases. Germline CDR1 and CDR2: SGHRS and YFSETQ. With 7 bases clipped from V and 3 bases from J, the junction kept 10 bases outside the gene matches. The CDR3 length is 14 residues. CDR3 in DNA: TGCGCCAGCCACATTGGGGGGGACGTCTACGAGCAGTACTTC. It encodes CASHIGGDVYEQYF.

In its sample, this clonotype was seen many times. Here the CDR3 reads CASSLLRLSGRWKPNEQYF. Here the CDR3 DNA reads TGTGCCAGCAGCTTATTGAGGCTTAGCGGGAGGTGGAAGCCTAACGAGCAGTACTTC. The chain links TRBV7-8 to TRBJ2-7; TRBD2 matches at 10 bases. Germline CDR1 and CDR2: SGHVS and FQNEAQ. The CDR3 is 19 residues long. V lost 2 bases, J lost 5 bases, and 18 bases stayed unmatched.

This CDR3 reads CASSVTFSSGANVLTF. The CDR3 DNA is TGTGCCAGCAGTGTGACTTTTAGCTCTGGGGCCAACGTCCTGACTTTC. This sequence joins TRBV6-2 or TRBV6-3 and TRBJ2-6; D call uncertain. The CDR3 length is 16 residues. CDR1 MNHEY and CDR2 SVGEGT come from the germline V gene. Trimming cost V 5 bases and J 0 bases, with 11 bases left between them.

The sample holds many counts of this clonotype. V and J are TRBV19 and TRBJ2-7, with 8 nucleotides matching TRBD1. V dropped 10 bases and J dropped 1; count of bases not matched to a gene: 6. The CDR3 loop spans 13 amino acids. Germline assignment: CDR1 LNHDA and CDR2 SQIVND (reference sequence). CDR3 bases: TGTGCCAATCACCGGGACAGGTCCTACGAGCAGTACTTC. It specifies CANHRDRSYEQYF. Combining the CDR3 with reference TRBV19 and TRBJ2-7 gives the whole variable domain DGGITQSPKYLFRKEGQNVTLSCEQNLNHDAMYWYRQDPGQGLRLIYYSQIVNDFQKGDIAEGYSVSREKKESFPLTVTSAQKNPTAFYLCANHRDRSYEQYFGPGTRLTVT.

This clonotype has ten or more counts. This rearrangement joins TRBV28 to TRBJ2-7; no firm D call. The CDR3 runs to 14 residues. Trimming left V 3 bases short and J 1 base short, with 10 bases between. The germline V gene has CDR1 MDHEN and CDR2 SYDVKM. CDR3 residues: CASSFFGYSYEQYF. Written as DNA, the CDR3 is TGTGCCAGCAGTTTTTTTGGCTATTCCTACGAGCAGTACTTC.

This chain uses TRBV20-1 with TRBJ1-1; D perhaps matches TRBD1 (6 bases). CDR1 and CDR2 from the germline V gene are DFQATT and SNEGSKA (reference sequence). This CDR3 comprises 14 residues. Between the trimmed V and J ends, which lost 2 bases and 5 bases, there was a span of 15 bases. The CDR3 nucleotides read TGCAGTGCTAGAACAACAGGGTGGTTAACTGAAGCTTTCTTT. It specifies CSARTTGWLTEAFF.

Written as DNA, the CDR3 is TGTGCTAGTGGTTTGGAGGACATCTATGGCTACACCTTC. Translation gives CASGLEDIYGYTF. The V gene is TRBV12-5, the J gene TRBJ1-2; a possible D gene is TRBD1 (5 bases). Germline CDR1 is LGHNT and CDR2 is FRNRAP. The CDR3 spans 13 residues. V shed 1 base and J shed 4 bases, with 7 bases lying between them.

The V and J genes are TRBV30 and TRBJ2-7; D possibly corresponds to TRBD1 (6 bases). Germline loops: CDR1 GTSNPN, CDR2 SVGIG (reference sequence). V was pared by 5 bases and J by 5 bases, with 19 bases between. This CDR3 spans 14 amino acids. The CDR3 sequence is CAWERQARLHEQYF. The CDR3 DNA follows: TGTGCCTGGGAAAGACAGGCACGCTTGCACGAGCAGTACTTC.

The chain joins TRBV5-1 to TRBJ2-5; D is ambiguous. Germline V gene sequence: CDR1 SGHRS, CDR2 YFSETQ. CDR3 size: 12 residues. Deletions cut 4 bases from V and 5 bases from J, with 9 bases between. The CDR3 nucleotides read TGCGCCAGCAGCGTATTGGAGGAGACCCAGTACTTC. Translating it yields CASSVLEETQYF.

This clonotype came up many times. V usage is TRBV7-2 and J usage is TRBJ2-5; D gene unclear. CDR1 and CDR2 (germline): SGHTA, FQGNSA. V was shortened by 6 bases and J by 4 bases, with 9 bases between the two germline ends. CDR3 length equals 12 residues. As DNA, the CDR3 is TGTGCCAGCAGAGACCCCGTAGAGACCCAGTACTTC. Protein sequence: CASRDPVETQYF.

This clonotype was detected ten times or more. The chain recombines TRBV6-1 with TRBJ1-2, with D uncertain. Trimming shortened V by 8 bases and J by 8 bases, and 15 bases separated the two germline ends. The germline CDR1 and CDR2 sequences are MNHNS and SASEGT. The CDR3 sequence is 12 residues long. The DNA of the CDR3 is TGTGCCAGCGTCACCCCAGGCTCCGGCTACACCTTC. Protein product: CASVTPGSGYTF.

This clonotype was seen ten or more times. CDR3 DNA sequence: TGTGCCAGCAGTTTTAGGCTAGGCGAGCAGTACTTC. Its protein is CASSFRLGEQYF. This sequence joins TRBV27 and TRBJ2-7; D remains ambiguous. V dropped 3 bases and J dropped 6 bases, with 9 bases sitting between them. Germline V gene data show CDR1 as MNHEY and CDR2 as SMNVEV (reference sequence). The CDR3 runs 12 residues.

This clonotype has at least ten counts. J is TRBJ2-5 and V is TRBV19; D unresolved. Between the trimmed V and J ends, which lost 6 bases and 5 bases, there was a span of 16 bases. Germline V lookup: CDR1 LNHDA, CDR2 SQIVND (reference sequence). CDR3 size: 14 residues. The CDR3 spells CASRMTVSGETQYF. CDR3 in DNA: TGTGCCAGTAGGATGACCGTCAGTGGGGAGACCCAGTACTTC.

This clonotype was recorded at least ten times. The chain is built from TRBV19 and TRBJ1-1; D is possibly TRBD1 (5 bases). Trimming stripped 3 bases from V and 11 bases from J, with 16 bases between. The CDR3 extends over 13 amino acids. Germline V gene data show CDR1 as LNHDA and CDR2 as SQIVND (reference sequence). CDR3 sequence (DNA): TGTGCCAGTAGTATGGGGCAGAATGTGCCGGCTTTCTTT. Encoded protein: CASSMGQNVPAFF.

The chain joins TRBV6-1 to TRBJ1-1, with D possibly TRBD1 on 5 matching bases. The CDR3 is 15 residues long. Germline CDR1 reads MNHNS; CDR2 reads SASEGT. V lost 4 bases and J lost 1, with 13 bases in between. The CDR3 protein is CASSGGPGRNTEAFF. The CDR3 bases are TGTGCCAGCAGTGGGGGCCCCGGGCGGAACACTGAAGCTTTCTTT.

Ten or more counts support this clonotype. The V gene is TRBV11-2, the J gene TRBJ2-7, with D maybe TRBD2 (6 bases). The CDR3 is 14 residues long. Trimming removed 6 bases at V and 3 bases at J, with 15 bases between. The germline V gene has CDR1 SGHAT and CDR2 FQNNGV. The CDR3 spells CASSSGVMGYEQYF. In DNA form, the CDR3 reads TGTGCCAGCAGTTCGGGGGTAATGGGCTACGAGCAGTACTTC.

In its sample, this clonotype was seen many times. The chain employs TRBV6-5 and TRBJ2-7, with D perhaps given as TRBD1 or TRBD2 (5 bases each). Per germline, CDR1 MNHEY and CDR2 SVGAGI. V was cut by 4 bases and J by 3 bases, with 25 bases left in between. This CDR3 is 18 amino acids long. CDR3 in DNA: TGTGCCAGCAGTTCCCGGTTTCGCAATAGAGGGGATGGCTACGAGCAGTACTTC. This sequence encodes CASSSRFRNRGDGYEQYF.

This clonotype was seen only a few times. The junction differs from germline at one of its ends, possibly a read error. The chain uses TRBV6-1 and TRBJ2-7; TRBD1 matches 8 bases. CDR3 length equals 13 residues. Germline loops: CDR1 MNHNS, CDR2 SASEGT. CDR3 residues: CASCEAGGDEQYF. The DNA for the CDR3 is TGTGCCAGCTGTGAGGCAGGGGGCGACGAGCAGTACTTC.

This clonotype was found a few times. The chain carries TRBV20-1 and TRBJ2-2; D is undetermined. From germline, CDR1 is DFQATT and CDR2 SNEGSKA (reference sequence). The ends were cut back, 7 bases at V and 8 bases at J, with 17 bases in the middle. The CDR3 is 13 residues long. The CDR3, as DNA: TGCAGTGTTCCGTCGGATAGCTCGGGGGAGCTGTTTTTT. It yields the protein CSVPSDSSGELFF.

This clonotype was observed at least ten times. The CDR3 loop reads CASIGQVGETQYF. The CDR3 bases are TGTGCCAGCATCGGACAGGTCGGGGAGACCCAGTACTTC. V usage is TRBV6-2 or TRBV6-3 and J usage is TRBJ2-5; 7 nucleotides line up with TRBD1. V shed 7 bases and J 5 bases; nucleotides not matched to a gene: 7. The CDR3 contains 13 residues. Per germline, CDR1 MNHEY and CDR2 SVGEGT.

The CDR3 DNA reads TGTGCCATCAGGACAGGGACGAGTACTGAAGCTTTCTTT. It codes for CAIRTGTSTEAFF. The V and J genes are TRBV10-3 and TRBJ1-1, with 7 bases fitting TRBD1. This CDR3 contains 13 residues. From germline, CDR1 is ENHRY and CDR2 SYGVKD. Trimming removed 6 bases from V and 5 bases from J; junction bases left unmatched: 6.